These 21 T cell receptor beta chains were sequenced from one sample in a study of naive and memory T cell subsets (dated by TCRdb to the late 2010s). Libraries came from UMI-ligation and nested PCR. Sequencing instrument: Illumina MiSeq. The beta constant-region primer consisted of an equimolar mixture of two oligonucleotides that together covered TRBC1 and TRBC2. The public sequencing data were trimmed at Q25 with fastp and processed into clonotypes with MiXCR by TCRdb, which kept only in-frame beta chains. Each record represents a unique CDR3 protein, reported with the most common genes and DNA among its rows. The sample table shows 32,000 or so distinct CDR3 sequences, and about an eighth are seen once. The ten biggest clones cover around 20% of the sample. The sequenced sample was effector memory CD4+ T cells from blood. The sample's cell subset or site, from its label and the paper: effector memory, CD45RA- CD27-. The receptors were gathered from a human donor in good health.

Worth noting for this clonotype: Possible read error: a much larger clone is one base away. The gene calls are TRBV28 and TRBJ2-7; D might be TRBD1 (5 bases). There are 13 residues in the CDR3. Germline assignment: CDR1 MDHEN and CDR2 SYDVKM. CDR3 DNA sequence: TGTGTCAGCAGTCCGGCAGGGCTATACGAGCAGTACTTC. This codes for CVSSPAGLYEQYF.

There are many counts of this clonotype. This chain uses TRBV12-3 or TRBV12-4 with TRBJ1-4; 7 positions match TRBD1. The CDR3 sequence is 14 residues long. V lost 10 bases and J lost 0; bases outside the gene matches: 5. Here the CDR3 DNA reads TGTGCCATCAGGGGGGGCGCAACTAATGAAAAACTGTTTTTT. Encoded protein: CAIRGGATNEKLFF.

This clonotype was counted only a few times. The CDR3 spells CAWSRGDSDTQYF. The CDR3 DNA reads as TGTGCCTGGAGCAGGGGAGACTCGGATACGCAGTATTTT. V usage is TRBV30 and J usage is TRBJ2-3; D is possibly TRBD1 (6 bases). Germline-derived CDR1 and CDR2 are GTSNPN and SVGIG (reference sequence). This CDR3 has 13 residues. V was cut by 3 bases and J by 6 bases, with 13 bases left in between.

The sample holds a few counts of this clonotype. V usage is TRBV12-3 or TRBV12-4 and J usage is TRBJ2-3, with D perhaps TRBD1 or TRBD2 (6 bases each). The CDR3 has 16 residues. With 0 bases removed from V and 2 bases from J, the gap between germline ends came to 12 bases. The CDR3 reads CASSLARGTFTDTQYF. DNA for the CDR3: TGTGCCAGCAGTTTAGCGCGCGGGACATTCACAGATACGCAGTATTTT.

This clonotype came up a few times. This chain uses TRBV6-5 with TRBJ2-1, with 11 bases matching TRBD2. V shed 7 bases and J 5 bases; nucleotides not matched to a gene: 10. Germline loops: CDR1 MNHEY, CDR2 SVGAGI. The CDR3 contains 16 residues. The CDR3 DNA follows: TGTGCCAGCACCCCAGCTGGGGGACTAGCGGACAATGAGCAGTTCTTC. Protein: CASTPAGGLADNEQFF.

This clonotype occurred many times. The V call is TRBV20-1, the J call TRBJ2-7; TRBD1 might be the D (6 bases). Trimming shortened V by 5 bases and J by 3 bases, and 17 bases separated the two germline ends. Germline values: CDR1 DFQATT, CDR2 SNEGSKA (reference sequence). This CDR3 region has 14 residues. The CDR3 here is CSASTGTRSYEQYF. The CDR3 region has the DNA TGCAGTGCTTCTACCGGGACAAGAAGCTACGAGCAGTACTTC.

The gene calls are TRBV23-1 and TRBJ1-6, with a possible D match to TRBD1 (6 bases). TRBV23-1 is annotated as an ORF whose role is uncertain. CDR3 length: 14 residues. V lost 4 bases and J lost 8, with 12 bases in between. CDR3 in amino acids: CASSPGAGDSPLHF. The CDR3 DNA reads as TGCGCCAGCAGTCCTGGAGCAGGGGATTCACCCCTCCACTTT.

This clonotype showed up just a few times. This sequence joins TRBV6-5 and TRBJ1-2, with D possibly TRBD1 on 5 matching bases. Germline CDR1 reads MNHEY; CDR2 reads SVGAGI. CDR3 length equals 15 residues. V shed 0 bases and J shed 4 bases, with 12 bases lying between them. CDR3 coding DNA: TGTGCCAGCAGTTACTCCACAGGAGTGGGCTATGGCTACACCTTC. Protein sequence: CASSYSTGVGYGYTF.

This clonotype was found many times. This sequence joins TRBV27 and TRBJ2-5, with a possible D match to TRBD2 (6 bases). This CDR3 is 16 amino acids long. Looked up from germline, CDR1 is MNHEY and CDR2 is SMNVEV (reference sequence). The V gene lost 3 bases and the J gene lost 6 bases, with 20 bases spanning the gap. The DNA of the CDR3 is TGTGCCAGCAGTTTGAATCTCGTGACTAGTCCGAAGACCCAGTACTTC. Protein product: CASSLNLVTSPKTQYF.

This sequence joins TRBV12-3 or TRBV12-4 and TRBJ2-3; TRBD1 matches at 7 bases. The CDR3 has 12 residues. The ends lost 8 bases at V and 9 bases at J; junction bases unmatched: 8. Here the CDR3 DNA reads TGTGCCAGCTGCAGGACAGGACGGACGCAGTATTTT. Encoded protein: CASCRTGRTQYF.

This chain joins TRBV7-9 and TRBJ2-1; a weak D match, TRBD2 (5 bases). Trimming stripped 5 bases from V and 4 bases from J, with 9 bases between. The CDR3 is 13 residues long. Per the germline V gene, CDR1 is SEHNR and CDR2 is FQNEAQ (reference sequence). The CDR3 DNA follows: TGTGCCAGCAGCCAGGAGGTTTACAATGAGCAGTTCTTC. Protein sequence: CASSQEVYNEQFF.

This clonotype was seen repeatedly, ten times or more. The chain links TRBV27 to TRBJ2-1; D not resolved. Germline V gene data show CDR1 as MNHEY and CDR2 as SMNVEV (reference sequence). The CDR3 contains 13 residues. The ends were cut back, 1 base at V and 1 base at J, with 2 bases in the middle. This CDR3 reads CASSLFSYNEQFF. DNA for the CDR3: TGTGCCAGCAGTTTATTTTCCTACAATGAGCAGTTCTTC.

This clonotype was detected many times. The V call is TRBV7-9, the J call TRBJ2-4, with D perhaps TRBD1 or TRBD2 (5 bases each). Germline V gene lookup returns CDR1 SEHNR and CDR2 FQNEAQ (reference sequence). V lost 5 bases and J 9 bases, leaving 14 bases between the germline ends. This CDR3 contains 13 residues. DNA for the CDR3: TGTGCCAGCAGCCCAACCGGGGCTAGCATTCAGTACTTC. Its translation is CASSPTGASIQYF.

The genes are TRBV20-1 and TRBJ1-2, with no clear D. The V and J ends lost 6 bases and 7 bases respectively, with 18 bases between them. CDR3 length equals 13 residues. Germline V gene lookup returns CDR1 DFQATT and CDR2 SNEGSKA (reference sequence). CDR3 bases: TGCAGTGCCTCCCCGGTAGACCATTCTGGCTACACCTTC. Translating gives CSASPVDHSGYTF.

By sample share, this clonotype is medium-sized. The chain uses TRBV29-1 and TRBJ2-7; 11 positions agree with TRBD2. There are 13 residues in the CDR3. Germline CDR1 SQVTM, CDR2 ANQGSEA. J gave up 4 bases and V 5 bases, and 4 bases lay outside the gene matches. CDR3 coding DNA: TGCAGCGTTTCCGGGACTAGCGGATACGAGCAGTACTTC. The encoded protein is CSVSGTSGYEQYF.

The rearrangement uses TRBV9 and TRBJ1-1; 8 nucleotides match TRBD1. This CDR3 is 16 amino acids long. Germline lookup yields CDR1 SGDLS and CDR2 YYNGEE. V dropped 4 bases and J dropped 1; count of bases not matched to a gene: 9. In DNA form, the CDR3 reads TGTGCCAGCAGCTCGAGTAGCGGGACAGGGAACACTGAAGCTTTCTTT. It translates to CASSSSSGTGNTEAFF.

This clonotype was seen ten or more times. The chain links TRBV5-1 to TRBJ2-3; D possibly matches TRBD1 or TRBD2 (5 bases each). CDR3 length: 15 amino acids. Germline CDR1 is SGHRS and CDR2 is YFSETQ. Trimming removed 0 bases at V and 7 bases at J, with 15 bases between. The CDR3 coding sequence is TGCGCCAGCAGCTTGGGACGAGGAGAGGGGTATACGCAGTATTTT. This translates into CASSLGRGEGYTQYF.

The chain recombines TRBV3-1 with TRBJ2-7; possible D gene TRBD1, 5 bases. The germline CDR1 and CDR2 sequences are LGHDT and YNNKEL (reference sequence). V dropped 4 bases and J dropped 2 bases, with 9 bases sitting between them. The CDR3 loop spans 13 amino acids. CDR3 loop: CASSRQLTYEQYF. The CDR3 DNA reads as TGTGCCAGCAGCCGACAGTTGACCTACGAGCAGTACTTC.

This clonotype was recorded many times. The gene calls are TRBV19 and TRBJ2-1; D remains unclear. This CDR3 has 14 residues. Germline V gene data show CDR1 as LNHDA and CDR2 as SQIVND (reference sequence). The germline V and J ends were trimmed by 5 bases and 2 bases, with 10 bases remaining between them. The CDR3 DNA sequence: TGTGCCAGTAGTGGCAGTTACGCCTACAATGAGCAGTTCTTC. This translates into CASSGSYAYNEQFF.

In this sample, this clonotype turned up many times. The rearrangement uses TRBV2 and TRBJ2-3; 12 nucleotides agree with TRBD2. The CDR3 has 17 residues. V dropped 5 bases and J dropped 2; count of bases not matched to a gene: 8. Per the germline V gene, CDR1 is SNHLY and CDR2 is FYNNEI. CDR3 DNA sequence: TGTGCCAGCAGTCCTCGACTAGCGGGAGACTTCACAGATACGCAGTATTTT. It codes for CASSPRLAGDFTDTQYF.

This clonotype is classed as medium-sized (0.01 to 0.1%). The chain recombines TRBV28 with TRBJ1-1; D is perhaps TRBD1 (5 bases). V dropped 5 bases and J dropped 0 bases, with 13 bases sitting between them. Germline V CDR1 and CDR2: MDHEN, SYDVKM. CDR3 length equals 15 residues. CDR3 sequence reads: CASSRRGIMNTEAFF. DNA of the CDR3: TGTGCCAGCAGTCGACGGGGGATCATGAACACTGAAGCTTTCTTT.